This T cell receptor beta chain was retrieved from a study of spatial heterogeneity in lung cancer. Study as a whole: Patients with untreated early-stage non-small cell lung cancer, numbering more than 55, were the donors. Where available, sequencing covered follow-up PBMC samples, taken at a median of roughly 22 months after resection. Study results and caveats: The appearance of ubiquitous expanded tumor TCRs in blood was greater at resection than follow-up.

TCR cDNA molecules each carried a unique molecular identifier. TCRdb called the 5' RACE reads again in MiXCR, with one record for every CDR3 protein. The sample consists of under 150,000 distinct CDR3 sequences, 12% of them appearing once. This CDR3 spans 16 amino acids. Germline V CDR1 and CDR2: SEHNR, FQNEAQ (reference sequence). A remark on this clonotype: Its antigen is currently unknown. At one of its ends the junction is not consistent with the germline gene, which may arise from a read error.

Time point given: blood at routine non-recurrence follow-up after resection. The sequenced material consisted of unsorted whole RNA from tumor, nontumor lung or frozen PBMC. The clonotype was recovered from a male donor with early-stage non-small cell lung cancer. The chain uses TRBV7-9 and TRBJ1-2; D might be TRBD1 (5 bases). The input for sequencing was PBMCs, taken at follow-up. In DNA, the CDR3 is TGTGCCAGCAGCTTTCCCCCTGGGGGGGTCAAGGTGGGCTGCACCTTC. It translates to CASSFPPGGVKVGCTF.